The source of this TCR beta chain is a study of monozygotic twins with inflammatory bowel disease. General observations from the study: In patient repertoires, differing immunosuppressive treatments may have added some variability. Among T cells, the various subtypes were not distinguishable.

Eight separate reactions per sample served to make cDNA. UMIs that had a 6-nucleotide sample barcode were put in using template switching. Each CDR3 protein gets one entry in TCRdb, which reprocessed the 5' RACE reads and gives no DNA. Seen in this sample are roughly 170,000 distinct CDR3 sequences; the ten most common clones hold roughly 7.4%. CDR3 length: 14 residues. Per the germline V gene, CDR1 is SQVTM and CDR2 is ANQGSEA. As concerns this clonotype: Its antigen is not known.

This TCR was sampled from a human donor with ulcerative colitis or Crohn's disease, or a healthy co-twin of an affected twin (not recorded which). The genes are TRBV29-1 and TRBJ2-7; absent DNA, TCRdb's TRBD1 call cannot be checked. The sequenced sample was blood. CDR3 region: CSVSPGQGSYEQYF.